This T cell receptor beta chain was captured in a study of neurological immune-mediated disorders. Points from the study as a whole: Among expanded clones, no CDR3 amino acid sequences were shared across subjects, a pattern suggesting private repertoires in all groups. Phylogenetic grouping put 18 of 34 multiple sclerosis patients' repertoires into one related-CDR3 cluster, a possible signature.

This clonotype was seen more than once but under ten times. Its antigen remains unknown. The unsorted libraries had their origin in 2 million PBMCs stored at -80 C. Germline CDR1 SGHRS, CDR2 YFSETQ. Trimming removed 4 bases from V and 7 bases from J, with 18 bases in between. The CDR3 is 14 residues long. cDNA was made by 5'RACE with 10-nucleotide random UMIs. Using its own MiXCR run on the 5' RACE reads, TCRdb lists one record per CDR3 protein. The sample includes about 78,000 distinct CDR3 sequences, approximately 5% seen only once; the top ten take 2.2%. This clonotype was sampled from a woman in her thirties with multiple sclerosis. Material: PBMCs. The chain links TRBV5-1 to TRBJ2-7, with D tentatively TRBD1 (6 bases). CDR3 DNA sequence: TGCGCCAGCAGCCCGGGACATGAGTTTTCGGAGCAGTACGTC. As protein: CASSPGHEFSEQYV.